A selection of T cell receptor beta chains follows, all from one sample in a study of identifying expanded T cells in peripheral blood. The table came from immunoSEQ multiplex PCR; TCRdb's copy has only in-frame clones and leaves some out. The sample consists of approximately 90,000 clones, roughly 84% of them appearing once. Sequenced material: blood. The receptors were sampled from a person aged 18 to 75 in good health. Each CDR3 is given with its conserved first and last residue. Fields, in order: J gene, clone size, CDR3 length, V gene, D gene, CDR3 protein, CDR3 DNA. The D gene is left open where the match is weak. Rows may omit the clone size; those that give it use once, few, many or a size class.

TRBJ2-1	.	15	TRBV27	TRBD1	CASSRKTGGSSVAFF	TGTGCCAGCAGTCGCAAAACAGGGGGCAGTTCGGTGGCGTTCTTC
TRBJ2-7	.	17	TRBV18	.	CASSPVKSSGRSYEQYF	TGTGCCAGCTCACCAGTCAAGTCCAGCGGAAGAAGCTACGAGCAGTACTTC
TRBJ1-4	.	14	TRBV30	.	CASTGWLLGEKLFF	TGTGCCTCCACGGGATGGCTACTGGGTGAAAAACTGTTTTTT
TRBJ2-5	.	16	TRBV5-6	.	CASSLALPGGWETQYF	TGTGCCAGCAGCTTGGCCCTACCGGGGGGCTGGGAGACCCAGTACTTC
TRBJ1-5	.	13	TRBV13	.	CASSLRENQPQHF	TGTGCCAGCAGCTTGAGGGAGAATCAGCCCCAGCATTTT
TRBJ2-3	.	15	TRBV6-1	.	CASRGGLAGTDTQYF	TGTGCCAGCAGAGGGGGGCTAGCAGGCACAGATACGCAGTATTTT
TRBJ1-6	.	15	TRBV11-3	TRBD1	CASSLYRGVGSPLHF	TGTGCCAGCAGCTTATACAGGGGGGTCGGGTCACCCCTCCACTTT
TRBJ2-5	.	14	TRBV19	.	CASRPAAYQETQYF	TGTGCCAGTAGACCCGCGGCTTACCAAGAGACCCAGTACTTC
TRBJ2-6	.	14	TRBV7-7	.	CASSFGSGANVLTF	TGTGCCAGCAGCTTCGGCTCTGGGGCCAACGTCCTGACTTTC
TRBJ1-6	.	15	TRBV10-2	.	CASSESNRGYSPLHF	TGCGCCAGCAGTGAGTCGAATAGAGGATATTCACCCCTCCACTTT
TRBJ1-2	.	15	TRBV28	.	CASSGDGNSYYGYTF	TGTGCCAGCAGTGGGGACGGTAACTCGTATTATGGCTACACCTTC
TRBJ1-1	few	14	TRBV7-2	.	CASSVSRGNTEAFF	TGTGCCAGCAGCGTAAGTAGGGGGAACACTGAAGCTTTCTTT
TRBJ1-1	.	13	TRBV5-1	.	CASSLDRVDEAFF	TGCGCCAGCAGCTTGGACAGGGTTGATGAAGCTTTCTTT
TRBJ2-7	.	14	TRBV27	TRBD1	CASSYRQGAYEQYF	TGTGCCAGCAGTTATCGACAGGGGGCCTACGAGCAGTACTTC
TRBJ1-1	few	14	TRBV6-5	TRBD1	CASSYSGGYTEAFF	TGTGCCAGCAGTTACTCAGGGGGCTACACTGAAGCTTTCTTT
TRBJ2-2	once	17	TRBV9	TRBD2	CASSAATSGAITGELFF	TGTGCCAGCAGCGCCGCGACTAGCGGGGCGATCACCGGGGAGCTGTTTTTT
TRBJ1-2	once	15	TRBV4-1	TRBD1	CASSQTGTGTYGYTF	TGCGCCAGCAGCCAGACCGGGACAGGAACCTATGGCTACACCTTC
TRBJ2-1	.	14	TRBV30	.	CAWIPDSIYNEQFF	TGTGCCTGGATCCCGGACAGTATCTACAATGAGCAGTTCTTC
TRBJ1-2	.	14	TRBV18	TRBD1	CASSLDRDSNGYTF	TGTGCCAGCTCACTTGACCGGGACAGCAATGGCTACACCTTC
TRBJ1-4	.	15	TRBV7-2	.	CASSLEGNTNEKLFF	TGTGCCAGCAGCTTAGAGGGGAATACTAATGAAAAACTGTTTTTT
TRBJ2-5	.	13	TRBV28	.	CASSPVGRETQYF	TGTGCCAGCAGTCCCGTGGGGCGAGAGACCCAGTACTTC
TRBJ1-2	.	15	TRBV5-6	.	CASSLVGQANYGYTF	TGTGCCAGCAGCTTGGTGGGGCAAGCTAACTATGGCTACACCTTC
TRBJ1-1	.	16	TRBV5-1	TRBD1	CASSLGRQGMGTEAFF	TGCGCCAGCAGCTTGGGCAGACAGGGGATGGGCACTGAAGCTTTCTTT
TRBJ1-1	few	16	TRBV10-3	.	CAIKRSLGELNTEAFF	TGTGCCATCAAGAGATCGCTAGGGGAGTTGAACACTGAAGCTTTCTTT
TRBJ1-6	.	15	TRBV27	TRBD1	CASSSGTGGYSPLHF	TGTGCCAGCAGTTCCGGGACAGGGGGTTATTCACCCCTCCACTTT
TRBJ2-1	.	15	TRBV9	TRBD1	CASRGTGEGGNEQFF	TGTGCCAGCAGGGGGACAGGCGAGGGAGGAAATGAGCAGTTCTTC
TRBJ2-6	.	17	TRBV7-9	.	CASTLMWSRPGANVLTF	TGTGCCAGCACTTTAATGTGGAGCAGACCTGGGGCCAACGTCCTGACTTTC
TRBJ2-1	.	14	TRBV29-1	TRBD2	CSVYAGGTYNEQFF	TGCAGCGTCTACGCGGGGGGGACATACAATGAGCAGTTCTTC
TRBJ1-2	.	14	TRBV7-2	TRBD1	CASSLAGTGYGYTF	TGTGCCAGCAGCTTAGCCGGGACAGGCTATGGCTACACCTTC
TRBJ1-6	once	16	TRBV5-8	.	CASSLWGAGLESPLHF	TGTGCCAGCAGCTTGTGGGGCGCAGGGTTAGAGTCACCCCTCCACTTT
TRBJ1-5	.	14	TRBV28	.	CASSPRLSNQPQHF	TGTGCCAGCAGTCCCCGATTGAGCAATCAGCCCCAGCATTTT
TRBJ2-1	.	15	TRBV6-5	.	CASSYARSSYNEQFF	TGTGCCAGCAGTTACGCCAGGAGCTCCTACAATGAGCAGTTCTTC
TRBJ2-3	.	13	TRBV19	.	CASSRRESGTQYF	TGTGCCAGTAGTCGCCGGGAGTCGGGTACGCAGTATTTT
TRBJ1-2	.	18	TRBV4-1	TRBD1	CASSQGGPGQGVGNGYTF	TGCGCCAGCAGCCAAGGGGGACCAGGGCAGGGGGTAGGGAATGGCTACACCTTC
TRBJ1-2	.	14	TRBV28	TRBD1	CASSSGTGTHGYTF	TGTGCCAGCAGTTCCGGGACAGGTACTCATGGCTACACCTTC
TRBJ1-1	.	16	TRBV7-9	TRBD1	CASSLGGRGMNTEAFF	TGTGCCAGCAGCTTAGGAGGCAGGGGGATGAACACTGAAGCTTTCTTT
TRBJ1-6	few	13	TRBV6-5	.	CASSYSRRALLHF	TGTGCCAGCAGTTACTCGAGGAGGGCGTTACTCCACTTT
TRBJ1-1	.	13	TRBV6-5	.	CASRSGMNTEAFF	TGTGCCAGCAGATCGGGGATGAACACTGAAGCTTTCTTT
TRBJ1-2	.	14	TRBV7-9	.	CASSLPTNNYGYTF	TGTGCCAGCAGCTTACCAACAAACAACTATGGCTACACCTTC
TRBJ1-6	.	16	TRBV5-4	.	CASSSEPGRINSPLHF	TGTGCCAGCAGCTCAGAACCGGGACGGATTAATTCACCCCTCCACTTT
TRBJ2-2	.	16	TRBV9	TRBD2	CASSSRLAVITGELFF	TGTGCCAGCAGCTCGCGACTAGCGGTGATCACCGGGGAGCTGTTTTTT
TRBJ2-7	.	13	TRBV6-5	.	CASSYERQSKQYF	TGTGCCAGCAGTTACGAAAGACAGTCTAAGCAGTACTTC
TRBJ2-3	few	14	TRBV7-7	.	CASSLGSGTDTQYF	TGTGCCAGCAGCTTAGGTTCGGGGACAGATACGCAGTATTTT
TRBJ2-5	.	11	TRBV5-4	.	CASSLEETQYF	TGTGCCAGCAGCTTGGAAGAGACCCAGTACTTC